The T cell receptor beta chain described here comes from a study of Tregs in tolerant kidney transplant recipients. Study-wide results and limits: Changing PCR primers prevented nucleotide comparison between some patients' samples. Expanding Tregs on activated donor B cells appeared to best identify donor-specific TCRbeta clones. Validation in larger populations is needed because few patients were studied.

The protocol was immunoSEQ multiplex PCR, while the TCRdb copy is restricted to in-frame clones and leaves out a portion. The repertoire includes tens of thousands of clones, over 70% of them detected once, and around 25% sits in the top ten. Mixed chimerism was transient after nonmyeloablative marrow transplants from related graft donors. Unstimulated regulatory T cells (CD4+CD25+CD127-), CD4+CD25- non-regulatory cells, CD4 and CD8 cells were FACS-sorted from thawed PBMCs. Comment on this clone: The antigen is undetermined.

The CDR3 sequence is 15 residues long. Trimming took 4 bases from V and 3 from J, leaving 14 bases between them. Germline-derived CDR1 and CDR2 are SGHTS and YDEGEE. This TCR was sampled from a human patient who received a combined kidney and bone marrow transplant. Some T cells may arise from the graft donor. The sequencing here drew on CD8+ T cells from blood (PBMCs), taken 6 months after the transplant. The chain links TRBV5-8 to TRBJ1-5, with a possible D match to TRBD1 (6 bases). The CDR3 region is CASSAQGTFNQPQHF. The CDR3 nucleotides are TGTGCCAGCAGCGCGCAGGGGACCTTCAATCAGCCCCAGCATTTT.